This T cell receptor (beta chain) is drawn from a study of immune heterogeneity within non-small cell lung tumors. V lost 4 bases and J 10 bases, leaving 16 bases between the germline ends. This CDR3 contains 14 residues. Germline-derived CDR1 and CDR2 are KGHDR and SFDVKD. Amplification of TCR beta CDR3 was performed by multiplex PCR with 32 V and 13 J primers. TCRdb re-called the multiplex PCR reads with MiXCR, one entry per CDR3 protein. Among around 30,000 distinct CDR3 sequences listed, 28% were seen once. Bulk tumor gDNA, 450 to 600 ng per sample, served as the TCR template. In surgery, several biopsies were collected from each primary tumor at widely spaced sites. Newly diagnosed with untreated non-small cell lung cancer, the patients underwent curative surgery.

The sequenced sample consisted of lung tumor tissue. The TCR comes from a middle-aged man with non-small cell lung cancer. The rearrangement uses TRBV24-1 and TRBJ2-1, with a weak D call TRBD1 (5 bases). The CDR3 protein is CATSDHSGPQEQFF. The CDR3 bases are TGTGCCACCAGTGACCACTCAGGGCCGCAGGAGCAGTTCTTC.